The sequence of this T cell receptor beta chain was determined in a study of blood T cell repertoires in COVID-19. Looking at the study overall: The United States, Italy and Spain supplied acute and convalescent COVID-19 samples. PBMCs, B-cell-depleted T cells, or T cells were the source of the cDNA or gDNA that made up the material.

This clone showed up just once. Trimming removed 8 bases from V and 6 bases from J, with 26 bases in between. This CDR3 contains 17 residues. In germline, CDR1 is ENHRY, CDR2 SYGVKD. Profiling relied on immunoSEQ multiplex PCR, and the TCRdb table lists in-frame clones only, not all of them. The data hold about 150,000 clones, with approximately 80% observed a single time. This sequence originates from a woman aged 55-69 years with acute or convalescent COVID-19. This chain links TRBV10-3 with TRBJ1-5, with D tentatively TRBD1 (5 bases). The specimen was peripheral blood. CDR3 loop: CAIGGSQGVSGRQPQHF. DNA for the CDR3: TGTGCCATCGGGGGGAGTCAGGGAGTTAGTGGCCGTCAGCCCCAGCATTTT.